This T cell receptor (beta chain) was identified during a study of T cells after yellow fever vaccination. It was through 5'RACE template switching that TCR cDNA was made, with a universal primer site and UMIs added. TCRdb passed the 5' RACE reads through MiXCR, listing each CDR3 protein once. The data contain around 590,000 distinct CDR3 sequences, more than 9% of them singletons. Comment on this clonotype: The antigen is unknown.

Study observations and caveats: Clones from primary vaccination mostly reappeared after the booster (roughly 97% CD4, approximately 91% CD8).

Germline V lookup: CDR1 MDHEN, CDR2 SYDVKM. Germline trimming cut 7 bases from V and 6 bases from J; bases unmatched to any gene: 6. This CDR3 has 15 amino acids. V and J are TRBV28 and TRBJ2-1; 13 bases are shared with TRBD2. The sequencing here drew on PBMCs, taken on the day of the yellow fever booster vaccination. The clonotype comes from a man under 40 who received the YFV17D yellow fever vaccine. The CDR3 loop is CASTLGLAGRNEQFF. CDR3 bases: TGTGCCAGCACCCTGGGACTAGCGGGACGCAATGAGCAGTTCTTC.